The rows below give T cell receptor beta chains drawn from one sample of a study of OX40 agonist ivuxolimab in advanced cancers. Sequencing used immunoSEQ multiplex PCR; TCRdb keeps in-frame clones, though not all of them. The profile covers 30,000 to 35,000 clones, with approximately 87% appearing a single time and 25% taken by the ten largest. The sample here was CD4+ or CD8+ T cells sorted from blood, taken in a trial of the OX40 agonist ivuxolimab. These receptors all come from an adult with an advanced solid tumor such as melanoma, head and neck, liver or kidney cancer. The CDR3 runs from the conserved cysteine through the conserved F or W. The D gene is left open where the match is weak. Size values are once, few and many counts, or a class for expanded clones, and some rows have none.

v_call	clone_size	j_call	d_call	cdr3_length	cdr3_aa	cdr3_nt
TRBV5-4	.	TRBJ2-7	.	15	CASSHSDRYSYEQYF	TGTGCCAGCAGCCACTCGGACAGATACTCCTACGAGCAGTACTTC
TRBV28	once	TRBJ2-7	.	16	CASSPRGLPEAYEQYF	TGTGCCAGCAGCCCCCGGGGACTTCCCGAGGCCTACGAGCAGTACTTC
TRBV28	.	TRBJ2-1	.	14	CASSLSGTDDEQFF	TGTGCCAGCAGTTTATCTGGCACCGACGATGAGCAGTTCTTC
TRBV2	.	TRBJ2-3	TRBD1	16	CASRTLDRGRTDTQYF	TGTGCCAGCAGGACCCTAGACAGGGGGCGTACAGATACGCAGTATTTT
TRBV2	.	TRBJ2-2	.	16	CASSEWDIANTGELFF	TGTGCCAGCAGTGAATGGGACATCGCGAACACCGGGGAGCTGTTTTTT
TRBV19	.	TRBJ2-1	.	14	CASRIRGSNNEQFF	TGTGCCAGTAGAATTCGGGGGAGTAACAATGAGCAGTTCTTC
TRBV2	.	TRBJ2-5	.	10	CASGQETQYF	TGTGCCAGCGGCCAAGAGACCCAGTACTTC
TRBV18	.	TRBJ2-1	.	16	CASSEISGTRYNEQFF	TGTGCCAGCTCAGAGATATCCGGGACTCGTTACAATGAGCAGTTCTTC
TRBV7-9	.	TRBJ1-5	.	13	CASSRDGNQPQHF	TGTGCCAGCAGCCGGGACGGAAATCAGCCCCAGCATTTT
TRBV5-1	.	TRBJ2-1	TRBD2	16	CASSLSSGSSYNEQFF	TGCGCCAGCAGCTTGTCTAGCGGAAGCTCCTACAATGAGCAGTTCTTC
TRBV28	.	TRBJ2-7	.	16	CASSPPERFPAKEQYF	TGTGCCAGCAGTCCCCCGGAGCGGTTCCCCGCGAAAGAGCAGTACTTC
TRBV18	once	TRBJ2-5	.	15	CASSPVVCVAETQYF	TGTGCCAGCTCACCAGTCGTATGTGTTGCAGAGACCCAGTACTTC
TRBV28	.	TRBJ1-2	.	16	CASSVPYTRGRYGYTF	TGTGCCAGCAGTGTCCCTTATACTCGGGGTCGTTATGGCTACACCTTC
TRBV27	.	TRBJ2-5	.	15	CASSFVSEIQETQYF	TGTGCCAGCAGTTTTGTTAGCGAGATCCAAGAGACCCAGTACTTC
TRBV7-2	.	TRBJ2-5	.	13	CASSLPFLETQYF	TGTGCCAGCAGCTTACCATTTTTAGAGACCCAGTACTTC
TRBV19	.	TRBJ2-3	.	13	CASSIAATDTQYF	TGTGCCAGTAGTATAGCGGCTACAGATACGCAGTATTTT
TRBV21-1	.	TRBJ2-5	.	14	CASRGTSGQETQYF	TGTGCCAGCAGGGGGACTAGCGGACAAGAGACCCAGTACTTC
TRBV2	once	TRBJ1-2	TRBD1	15	CASSGGQGAIDGYTF	TGTGCCAGCAGTGGAGGACAGGGGGCAATCGATGGCTACACCTTC
TRBV5-1	.	TRBJ2-5	TRBD1	15	CASSPLRTGGETQYF	TGCGCCAGCAGCCCGTTAAGGACAGGGGGGGAGACCCAGTACTTC
TRBV2	.	TRBJ1-1	TRBD1	14	CASSEIIKGQEAFF	TGTGCCAGCAGTGAAATAATCAAGGGACAGGAAGCTTTCTTT
TRBV6-6	.	TRBJ1-2	.	14	CAVGRGHNLYGYTF	TGTGCCGTAGGTAGGGGCCATAACCTCTATGGCTACACCTTC
TRBV29-1	.	TRBJ1-3	.	13	CSVEVSSGNTIYF	TGCAGCGTTGAAGTGAGCTCTGGAAACACCATATATTTT
TRBV27	.	TRBJ2-7	TRBD2	16	CASGRVAGGFGNEQYF	TGTGCCAGCGGTAGAGTAGCGGGAGGATTTGGCAACGAGCAGTACTTC
TRBV11-2	.	TRBJ2-5	.	15	CASSLDSQGSETQYF	TGTGCCAGCAGCTTAGATTCTCAGGGTTCGGAGACCCAGTACTTC
TRBV7-6	.	TRBJ2-4	.	11	CASSLGNIQYF	TGTGCCAGCAGCTTAGGAAACATTCAGTACTTC
TRBV2	.	TRBJ2-6	.	12	CASRITGNVLTF	TGTGCCAGCAGGATTACAGGAAACGTCCTGACTTTC
TRBV7-9	.	TRBJ2-7	TRBD2	13	CASSFLAGYEQYF	TGTGCCAGCAGCTTCCTAGCGGGATACGAGCAGTACTTC